This T cell receptor beta chain was recorded in a study of cytomegalovirus exposure and HLA in healthy donors. Points from the study as a whole: Per published accounts, TCR beta sequences correctly predicted the HLA-A and HLA-B alleles of most subjects.

PCR involved 60 Vbeta and 13 Jbeta primers. Assay used: immunoSEQ multiplex PCR; TCRdb lists only in-frame clones, some missing. The repertoire holds some 170,000 clones, with roughly 78% as singletons. Of note for this clone: What it recognizes is unknown.

The germline V and J ends were trimmed by 4 bases and 0 bases, with 6 bases remaining between them. This CDR3 is 12 amino acids long. Per germline, CDR1 GTSNPN and CDR2 SVGIG (reference sequence). Specimen: PBMCs. The chain combines TRBV30 with TRBJ1-1; D is unresolved. This TCR was recovered from a man aged 35-49 years in good health and CMV-seronegative. The CDR3 coding sequence is TGTGCCTGGACCGTATTGAACACTGAAGCTTTCTTT. This codes for CAWTVLNTEAFF. The variable domain in full, completed from reference TRBV30 and TRBJ1-1, reads SQTIHQWPATLVQPVGSPLSLECTVEGTSNPNLYWYRQAAGRGLQLLFYSVGIGQISSEVPQNLSASRPQDRQFILSSKKLLLSDSGFYLCAWTVLNTEAFFGQGTRLTVV.